This T cell receptor beta chain was profiled in a study of sequential checkpoint blockade in melanoma. CDR3 length: 14 residues. The ends were cut back, 6 bases at V and 1 base at J, with 12 bases in the middle. CDR1 is MNHGY, CDR2 SAAAGT, per germline. TCRdb's table, derived via immunoSEQ multiplex PCR, lists solely in-frame clones and lacks some. This sample has about 3,400 clones, with 20% to 25% found just once. The sample's treatment: randomized to nivolumab then ipilimumab (arm A) or the reverse (arm B). Source: tumor tissue (inferred from file names), taken from a patient given nivolumab and ipilimumab in sequence. The receptor was isolated from a human donor with melanoma. The gene calls are TRBV6-8 and TRBJ2-5, with D possibly being TRBD1 (6 bases). The CDR3 sequence: CASRRRTAQETQYF. CDR3 sequence (DNA): TGTGCCAGCAGACGACGGACAGCCCAAGAGACCCAGTACTTC.